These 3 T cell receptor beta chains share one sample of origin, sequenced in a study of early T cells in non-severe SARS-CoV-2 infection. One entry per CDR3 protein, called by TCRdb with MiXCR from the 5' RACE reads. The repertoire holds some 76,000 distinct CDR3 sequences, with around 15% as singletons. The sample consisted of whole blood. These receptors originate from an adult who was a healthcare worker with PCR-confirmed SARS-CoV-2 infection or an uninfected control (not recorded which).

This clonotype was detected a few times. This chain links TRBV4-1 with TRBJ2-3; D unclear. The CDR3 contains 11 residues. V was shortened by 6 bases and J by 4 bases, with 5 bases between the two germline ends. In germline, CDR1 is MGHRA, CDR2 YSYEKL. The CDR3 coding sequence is TGCGCCAGCAGAACGGCAGATACGCAGTATTTT. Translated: CASRTADTQYF.

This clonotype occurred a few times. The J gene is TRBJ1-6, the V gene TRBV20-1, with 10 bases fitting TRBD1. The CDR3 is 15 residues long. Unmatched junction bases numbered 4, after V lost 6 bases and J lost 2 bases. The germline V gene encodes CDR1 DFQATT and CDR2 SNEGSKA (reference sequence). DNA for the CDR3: TGCAGTGCACGGACAGGGGGGACCTATAATTCACCCCTCCACTTT. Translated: CSARTGGTYNSPLHF.

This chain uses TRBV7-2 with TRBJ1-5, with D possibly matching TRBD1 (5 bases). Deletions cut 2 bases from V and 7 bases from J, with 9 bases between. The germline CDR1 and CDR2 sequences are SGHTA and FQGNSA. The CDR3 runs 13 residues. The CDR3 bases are TGTGCCAGCAGCTTACAGGGATACCAGCCCCAGCATTTT. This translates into CASSLQGYQPQHF.